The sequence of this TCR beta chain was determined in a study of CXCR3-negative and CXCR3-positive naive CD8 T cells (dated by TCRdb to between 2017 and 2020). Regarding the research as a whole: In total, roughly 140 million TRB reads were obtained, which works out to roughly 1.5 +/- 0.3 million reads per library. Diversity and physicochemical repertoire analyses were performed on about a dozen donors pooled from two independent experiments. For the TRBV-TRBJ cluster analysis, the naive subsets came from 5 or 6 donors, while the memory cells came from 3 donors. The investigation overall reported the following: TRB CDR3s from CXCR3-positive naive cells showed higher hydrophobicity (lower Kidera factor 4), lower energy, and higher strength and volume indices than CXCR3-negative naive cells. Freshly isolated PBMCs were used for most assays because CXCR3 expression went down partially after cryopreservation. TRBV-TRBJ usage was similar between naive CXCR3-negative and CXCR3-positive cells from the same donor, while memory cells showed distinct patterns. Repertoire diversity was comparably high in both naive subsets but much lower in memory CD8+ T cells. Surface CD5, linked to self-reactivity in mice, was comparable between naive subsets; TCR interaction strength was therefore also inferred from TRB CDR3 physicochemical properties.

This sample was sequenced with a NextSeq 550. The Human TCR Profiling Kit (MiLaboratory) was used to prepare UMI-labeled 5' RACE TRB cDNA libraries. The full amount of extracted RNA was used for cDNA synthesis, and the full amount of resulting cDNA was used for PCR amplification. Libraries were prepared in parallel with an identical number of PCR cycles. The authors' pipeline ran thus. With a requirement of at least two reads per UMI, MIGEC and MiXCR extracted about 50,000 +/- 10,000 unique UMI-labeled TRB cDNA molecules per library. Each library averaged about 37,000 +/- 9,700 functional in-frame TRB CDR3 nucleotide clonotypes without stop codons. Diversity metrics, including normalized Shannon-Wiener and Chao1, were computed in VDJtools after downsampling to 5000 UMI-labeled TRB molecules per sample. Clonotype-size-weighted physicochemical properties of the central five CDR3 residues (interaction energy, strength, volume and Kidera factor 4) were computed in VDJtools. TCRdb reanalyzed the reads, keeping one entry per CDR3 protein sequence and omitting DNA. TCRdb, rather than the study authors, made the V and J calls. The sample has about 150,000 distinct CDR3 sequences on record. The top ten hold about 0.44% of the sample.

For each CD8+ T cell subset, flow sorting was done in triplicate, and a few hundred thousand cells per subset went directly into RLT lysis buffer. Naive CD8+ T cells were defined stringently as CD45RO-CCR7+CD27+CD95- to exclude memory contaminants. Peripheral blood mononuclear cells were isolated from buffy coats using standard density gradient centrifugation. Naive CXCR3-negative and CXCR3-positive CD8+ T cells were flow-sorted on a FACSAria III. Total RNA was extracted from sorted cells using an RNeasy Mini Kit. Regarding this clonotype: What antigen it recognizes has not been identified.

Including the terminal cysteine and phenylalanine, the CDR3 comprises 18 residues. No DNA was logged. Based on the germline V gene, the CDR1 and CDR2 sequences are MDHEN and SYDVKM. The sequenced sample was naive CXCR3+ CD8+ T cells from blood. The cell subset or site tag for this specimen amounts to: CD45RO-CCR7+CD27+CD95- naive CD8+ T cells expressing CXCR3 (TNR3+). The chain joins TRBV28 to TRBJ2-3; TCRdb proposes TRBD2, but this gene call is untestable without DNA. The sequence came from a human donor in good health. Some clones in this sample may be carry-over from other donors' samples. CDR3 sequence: CASRSARGVFLSTDTQYF.